The rows below give T cell receptor beta chains drawn from one sample of a study of cytomegalovirus exposure and HLA in healthy donors. Profiling relied on immunoSEQ multiplex PCR, and the TCRdb table lists in-frame clones only, not all of them. The repertoire has 110,000 to 150,000 clones, 70% to 75% of them found once; the top ten carry approximately 1.6%. The sample taken for sequencing was PBMCs. Source of these receptors: a woman aged 30 to 39 in good health and CMV-seronegative. The CDR3 runs from the conserved cysteine through the conserved F or W. D genes are given only for firm matches. Some rows have no size entry. The others give once, few or many, or a class for an expanded clone.

>-|TRBJ2-1|TRBV7-9|TRBD1
TGTGCCAGCAGCCCGGGACAGCCCGGGAATGAGCAGTTCTTC
CASSPGQPGNEQFF
>-|TRBJ1-6|TRBV9|-
TGTGCCAGCAGCGTAGTTCCGGGTTCACCCCTCCACTTT
CASSVVPGSPLHF
>-|TRBJ2-1|TRBV29-1|-
TGCAGCGTTGTGTCAGGTTACAATGAGCAGTTCTTC
CSVVSGYNEQFF
>-|TRBJ2-4|TRBV5-4|TRBD1
TGTGCCAGCAGCACATGGACAGGCCGCGGAAAAAACATTCAGTACTTC
CASSTWTGRGKNIQYF
>-|TRBJ2-1|TRBV9|TRBD1
TGTGCCAGCAGCGTTACAGGGGTTAGTGAGCAGTTCTTC
CASSVTGVSEQFF
>-|TRBJ2-3|TRBV5-4|TRBD2
TGTGCCAGCAGCCCGGTATTAGCGGGAGGGCCGGGTCCCGCAGATACGCAGTATTTT
CASSPVLAGGPGPADTQYF
>-|TRBJ2-6|TRBV7-8|TRBD1
TGTGCCAGCAGCTTAAGAGGGGGCTGGACAGGGTCTTCTGGGGCCAACGTCCTGACTTTC
CASSLRGGWTGSSGANVLTF
>-|TRBJ1-4|TRBV7-8|-
TGTGCCAGCAGCTTAGAGTTATCCGGAAAACTGTTTTTT
CASSLELSGKLFF
>-|TRBJ2-3|TRBV18|-
TGTGCCAGCTCACAAACAAGCACAGATACGCAGTATTTT
CASSQTSTDTQYF
>-|TRBJ2-1|TRBV18|-
TGTGCCAGCTCACCTATCGATGGGGACTATGAGCAGTTCTTC
CASSPIDGDYEQFF
>-|TRBJ2-7|TRBV7-2|TRBD2
TGTGCCAGCAGCTTACGTCTAGCGGGAAGCGAGCAGTACTTC
CASSLRLAGSEQYF
>-|TRBJ1-2|TRBV27|-
TGTGCCAGCAGTTTACGCTCCGGAAGGAGTGGCTACACCTTC
CASSLRSGRSGYTF
>once|TRBJ2-1|TRBV19|TRBD2
TGTGCCAGTATCCCCAGCGGGGGGTACTACAATGAGCAGTTCTTC
CASIPSGGYYNEQFF